These 7 T cell receptor beta chains came from one sample sequenced in a study of radiotherapy plus CTLA-4 blockade in lung cancer. Sequenced by immunoSEQ multiplex PCR; TCRdb stores in-frame clones only, minus some. The sample yields around 80,000 clones, about 80% seen once. The sequencing here drew on peripheral blood, taken from a patient treated with radiotherapy plus ipilimumab. Every receptor here comes from a human donor with non-small cell lung cancer who had stable disease on radiotherapy plus ipilimumab.

This clone came up a few times. V usage is TRBV9 and J usage is TRBJ2-3; 8 bases map to TRBD1. In germline, CDR1 is SGDLS, CDR2 YYNGEE. The junction had 4 bases not matched to a gene; V was cut back by 4 bases and J by 0 bases. The CDR3 is 15 amino acids. The CDR3 protein is CASSPGQGSTDTQYF. The DNA for the CDR3 is TGTGCCAGCAGCCCCGGACAGGGAAGCACAGATACGCAGTATTTT.

The chain couples TRBV7-9 to TRBJ1-5; tentative D call: TRBD1 (5 bases). The CDR3 runs to 13 residues. CDR1 and CDR2 from the germline V gene are SEHNR and FQNEAQ (reference sequence). V lost 5 bases, J lost 9 bases, and 14 bases lay in between. The CDR3 DNA reads as TGTGCCAGCAGCCTCGGGAATAGGGGGCCCCAGCATTTT. Amino acid sequence: CASSLGNRGPQHF.

V is TRBV5-1 and J is TRBJ2-1, with 9 bases that match TRBD2. In germline, CDR1 is SGHRS, CDR2 YFSETQ. The CDR3 is made up of 14 amino acids. The junction had 6 bases not matched to a gene; V was cut back by 4 bases and J by 7 bases. The CDR3 is CASSPGTSRNEQFF. In DNA, the CDR3 is TGCGCCAGCAGCCCTGGGACTAGCCGGAATGAGCAGTTCTTC.

This sequence joins TRBV2 and TRBJ1-5; D gene ambiguous. V was cut by 8 bases and J by 0 bases, with 5 bases left in between. The CDR3 consists of 12 residues. CDR1 is SNHLY and CDR2 is FYNNEI in the germline V gene. The CDR3 DNA is TGTGCCAGCCACAATAGCAATCAGCCCCAGCATTTT. Translating it yields CASHNSNQPQHF.

The chain combines TRBV5-1 with TRBJ1-1, with 10 bases that match TRBD1. This CDR3 comprises 14 residues. V gave up 4 bases and J gave up 5 bases; unmatched junction bases: 5. The germline V gene has CDR1 SGHRS and CDR2 YFSETQ. CDR3 loop: CASSPGQGWTEAFF. CDR3 coding DNA: TGCGCCAGCAGCCCGGGACAGGGGTGGACTGAAGCTTTCTTT. The full variable domain, its missing parts supplied by reference TRBV5-1 and TRBJ1-1, is KAGVTQTPRYLIKTRGQQVTLSCSPISGHRSVSWYQQTPGQGLQFLFEYFSETQRNKGNFPGRFSGRQFSNSRSEMNVSTLELGDSALYLCASSPGQGWTEAFFGQGTRLTVV.

This clone has a single count. The V and J genes are TRBV6-5 and TRBJ2-1, with D possibly being TRBD1 (5 bases). Germline V gives CDR1 MNHEY, CDR2 SVGAGI. This CDR3 spans 15 amino acids. V was shortened by 0 bases and J by 2 bases, with 8 bases between the two germline ends. The CDR3 is CASSYSTEPYNEQFF. CDR3 DNA: TGTGCCAGCAGTTACTCGACAGAACCCTACAATGAGCAGTTCTTC.

The gene calls are TRBV5-6 and TRBJ2-1; 10 nucleotides line up with TRBD2. The CDR3 spans 16 residues. V lost 4 bases and J lost 3; bases outside the gene matches: 7. Germline V CDR1 and CDR2: SGHDT, YYEEEE. The CDR3 nucleotides read TGTGCCAGCAGCATGATCACTAGCGGGATCTACAATGAGCAGTTCTTC. Its protein is CASSMITSGIYNEQFF.